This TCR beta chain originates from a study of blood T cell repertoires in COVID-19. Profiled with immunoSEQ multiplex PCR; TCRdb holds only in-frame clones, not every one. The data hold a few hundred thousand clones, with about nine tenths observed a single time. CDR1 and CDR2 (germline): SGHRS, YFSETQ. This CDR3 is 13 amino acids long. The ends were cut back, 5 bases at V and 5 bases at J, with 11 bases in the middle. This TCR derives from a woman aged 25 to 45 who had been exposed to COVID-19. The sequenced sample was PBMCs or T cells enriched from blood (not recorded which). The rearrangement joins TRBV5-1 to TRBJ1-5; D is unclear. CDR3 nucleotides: TGCGCCAGCAGGGGAGGGAACGATCAGCCCCAGCATTTT. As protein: CASRGGNDQPQHF.